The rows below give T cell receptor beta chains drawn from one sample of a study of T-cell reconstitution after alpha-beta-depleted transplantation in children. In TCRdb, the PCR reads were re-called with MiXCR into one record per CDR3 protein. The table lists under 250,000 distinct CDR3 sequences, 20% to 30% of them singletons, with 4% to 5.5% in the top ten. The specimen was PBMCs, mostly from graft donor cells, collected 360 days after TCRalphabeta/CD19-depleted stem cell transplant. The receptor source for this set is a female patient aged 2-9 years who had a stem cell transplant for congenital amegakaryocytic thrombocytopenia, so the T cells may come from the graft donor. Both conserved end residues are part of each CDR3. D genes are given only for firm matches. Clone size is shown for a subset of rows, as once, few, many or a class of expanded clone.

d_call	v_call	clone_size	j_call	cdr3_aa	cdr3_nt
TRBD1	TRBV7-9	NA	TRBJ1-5	CASSLGSQGARQPQHF	TGTGCCAGCAGCTTAGGCTCACAGGGGGCTCGTCAGCCCCAGCATTTT
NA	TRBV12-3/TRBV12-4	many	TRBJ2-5	CASRMYRARIETQYF	TGTGCCAGCAGGATGTACAGGGCGAGGATAGAGACCCAGTACTTC
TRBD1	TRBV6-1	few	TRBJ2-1	CASTPDAGGTYNEQFF	TGTGCCAGCACCCCAGACGCAGGGGGCACTTACAATGAGCAGTTCTTC
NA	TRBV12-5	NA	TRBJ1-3	CASGPPNGNTIYF	TGTGCTAGTGGTCCTCCAAATGGAAACACCATATATTTT
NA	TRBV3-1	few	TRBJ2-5	CASSPKFDNSGQETQYF	TGTGCCAGCAGCCCAAAATTTGACAACTCGGGCCAAGAGACCCAGTACTTC
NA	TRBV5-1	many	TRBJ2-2	CASSLGAATGELFF	TGCGCCAGCAGCTTGGGGGCGGCTACCGGGGAGCTGTTTTTT
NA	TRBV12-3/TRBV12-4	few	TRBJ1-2	CASSLRGGYTF	TGTGCCAGCAGTTTAAGAGGCGGCTACACCTTC
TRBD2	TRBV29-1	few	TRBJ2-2	CSVEGTSAPGTGELFF	TGCAGCGTTGAAGGAACTAGCGCCCCAGGGACCGGGGAGCTGTTTTTT
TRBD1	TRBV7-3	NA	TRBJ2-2	CASSPTGGATGELFF	TGTGCCAGCAGCCCGACAGGGGGCGCGACCGGGGAGCTGTTTTTT
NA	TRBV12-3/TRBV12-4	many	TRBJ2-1	CASTGFATPWQFF	TGTGCCAGCACCGGGTTTGCGACCCCCTGGCAGTTCTTC
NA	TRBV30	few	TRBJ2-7	CAWSVGTTYEQYF	TGTGCCTGGAGTGTCGGGACAACCTACGAGCAGTACTTC
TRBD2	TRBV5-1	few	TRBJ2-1	CASSPGLAGGHEQFF	TGCGCCAGCAGCCCCGGACTAGCGGGGGGCCATGAGCAGTTCTTC
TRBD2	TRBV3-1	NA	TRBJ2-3	CASSQDGLAGGEDTQYF	TGTGCCAGCAGCCAAGATGGACTAGCGGGGGGTGAAGATACGCAGTATTTT
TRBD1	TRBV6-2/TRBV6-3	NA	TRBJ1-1	CASSYSGTATEAFF	TGTGCCAGCAGTTACTCGGGGACAGCCACTGAAGCTTTCTTT
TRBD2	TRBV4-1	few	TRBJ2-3	CASSQLATSGGSTDTQYF	TGCGCCAGCAGCCAATTAGCCACTAGCGGGGGTAGCACAGATACGCAGTATTTT
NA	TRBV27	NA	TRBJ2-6	CTRSLLIRWNSGANVLTF	TGTACCCGCAGTTTATTGATCCGGTGGAACTCTGGGGCCAACGTCCTGACTTTC
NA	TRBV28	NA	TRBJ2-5	CASSLSDWKETQYF	TGTGCCAGCAGTTTATCTGACTGGAAAGAGACCCAGTACTTC
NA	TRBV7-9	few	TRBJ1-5	CASSLGSTNQPQHF	TGTGCCAGCAGCCTCGGCTCAACCAATCAGCCCCAGCATTTT
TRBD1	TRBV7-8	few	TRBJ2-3	CASSPRQGADTQYF	TGTGCCAGCAGCCCGCGACAGGGGGCAGATACGCAGTATTTT
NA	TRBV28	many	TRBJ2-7	CASSLPSYEQYF	TGTGCCAGCAGTTTACCATCCTACGAGCAGTACTTC
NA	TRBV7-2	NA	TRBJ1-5	CASSLGWGEAQPQHF	TGTGCCAGCAGCTTAGGTTGGGGGGAAGCTCAGCCCCAGCATTTT
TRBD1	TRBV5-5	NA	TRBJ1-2	CASSPNAGGYYGYTF	TGTGCCAGCAGCCCAAACGCAGGGGGCTACTATGGCTACACCTTC
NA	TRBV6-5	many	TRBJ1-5	CASRPVVADQPQHF	TGTGCCAGCAGGCCAGTAGTGGCCGATCAGCCCCAGCATTTT
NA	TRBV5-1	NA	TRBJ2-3	CASSSGGTVSTDTQYF	TGCGCCAGCAGCTCGGGCGGGACAGTATCTACAGATACGCAGTATTTT
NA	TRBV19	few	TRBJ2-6	CASSTYGPGYSGANVLTF	TGTGCCAGTAGTACCTATGGTCCAGGCTACTCTGGGGCCAACGTCCTGACTTTC
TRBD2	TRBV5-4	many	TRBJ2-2	CASSLAGRRNTGELFF	TGTGCCAGCAGCTTGGCCGGGAGGCGGAACACCGGGGAGCTGTTTTTT
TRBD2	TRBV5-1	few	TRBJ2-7	CASSLAGRDYEQYF	TGCGCCAGCAGCTTGGCCGGGAGGGACTACGAGCAGTACTTC
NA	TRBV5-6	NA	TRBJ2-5	CASSLAGRQETQYF	TGTGCCAGCAGCTTGGCGGGAAGGCAAGAGACCCAGTACTTC
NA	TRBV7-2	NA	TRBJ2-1	CASSFNIYNEQFF	TGTGCCAGCAGCTTCAATATTTACAATGAGCAGTTCTTC
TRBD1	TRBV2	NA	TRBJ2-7	CASSELWDRGDEQYF	TGTGCCAGCAGTGAATTGTGGGACAGGGGGGACGAGCAGTACTTC
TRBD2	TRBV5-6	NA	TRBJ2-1	CASSLRSAGVSEFF	TGTGCCAGCAGCTTGAGGTCAGCGGGGGTCAGTGAGTTCTTC
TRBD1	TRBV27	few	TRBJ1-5	CASSRSFPGQGKSQPQHF	TGTGCCAGCAGTCGTTCTTTCCCAGGACAGGGCAAGAGTCAGCCCCAGCATTTT
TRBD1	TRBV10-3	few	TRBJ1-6	CAISSTGVGSPLHF	TGTGCCATCAGTTCCACAGGGGTGGGGTCACCCCTCCACTTT
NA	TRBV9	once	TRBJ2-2	CASSVESGTGELFF	TGTGCCAGCAGCGTAGAGTCGGGCACCGGGGAGCTGTTTTTT
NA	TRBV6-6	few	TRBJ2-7	CASMAGSLYEQYF	TGTGCCAGCATGGCAGGTTCCCTGTACGAGCAGTACTTC
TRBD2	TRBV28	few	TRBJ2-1	CASSWSLAGENEQFF	TGTGCCAGCAGTTGGAGCCTAGCGGGTGAAAATGAGCAGTTCTTC
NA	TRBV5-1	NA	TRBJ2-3	CASSLAATASYGTDTQYF	TGCGCCAGCAGCTTGGCCGCTACGGCTTCTTACGGCACAGATACGCAGTATTTT
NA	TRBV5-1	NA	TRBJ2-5	CASSLDTGRETQYF	TGCGCCAGCAGCTTGGATACGGGTAGAGAGACCCAGTACTTC
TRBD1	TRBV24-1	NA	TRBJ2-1	CATSDFQYGTGAQGGRRNEQFF	TGTGCCACCAGTGATTTCCAATACGGGACAGGGGCTCAGGGAGGTCGGAGGAATGAGCAGTTCTTC
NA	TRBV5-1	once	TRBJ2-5	CASKPTGPETQYF	TGCGCCAGCAAGCCGACGGGGCCAGAGACCCAGTACTTC
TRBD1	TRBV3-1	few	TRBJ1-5	CASSQGRGLPYSNQPQHF	TGTGCCAGCAGCCAAGGAAGGGGGCTACCTTATAGCAATCAGCCCCAGCATTTT
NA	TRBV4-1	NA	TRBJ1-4	CASSQEGLGEKLFF	TGCGCCAGCAGCCAAGAGGGGCTGGGGGAAAAACTGTTTTTT
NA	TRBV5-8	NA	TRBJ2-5	CASSLEREEETQYF	TGTGCCAGCAGCTTGGAGAGGGAGGAGGAGACCCAGTACTTC
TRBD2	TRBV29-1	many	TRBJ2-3	CSVDRLAGSGDTQYF	TGCAGCGTTGACAGACTAGCGGGAAGTGGAGATACGCAGTATTTT
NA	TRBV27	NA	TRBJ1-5	CASSTRPFGNQPQHF	TGTGCCAGCAGTACGCGGCCCTTCGGCAATCAGCCCCAGCATTTT
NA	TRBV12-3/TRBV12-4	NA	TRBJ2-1	CASSLAGVRNEQFF	TGTGCCAGCAGTTTAGCGGGAGTTCGCAATGAGCAGTTCTTC
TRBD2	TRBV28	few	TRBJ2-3	CASSFLAGGWTDTQYF	TGTGCCAGCAGTTTCCTAGCGGGGGGGTGGACAGATACGCAGTATTTT
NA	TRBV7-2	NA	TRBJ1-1	CASSNIGSLNTEAFF	TGTGCCAGTAGCAATATTGGCTCTTTGAACACTGAAGCTTTCTTT
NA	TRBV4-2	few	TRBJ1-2	CASSQEFWAGGITF	NA